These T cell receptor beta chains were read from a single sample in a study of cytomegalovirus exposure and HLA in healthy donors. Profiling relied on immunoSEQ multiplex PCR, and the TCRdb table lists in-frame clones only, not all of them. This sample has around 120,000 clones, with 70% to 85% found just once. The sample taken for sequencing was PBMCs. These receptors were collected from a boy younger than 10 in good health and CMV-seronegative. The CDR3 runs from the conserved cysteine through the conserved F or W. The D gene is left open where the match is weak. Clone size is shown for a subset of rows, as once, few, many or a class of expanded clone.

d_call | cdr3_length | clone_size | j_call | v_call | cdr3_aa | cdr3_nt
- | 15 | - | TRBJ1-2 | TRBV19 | CASRKTGWGNYGYTF | TGTGCCAGTAGAAAAACAGGGTGGGGAAACTATGGCTACACCTTC
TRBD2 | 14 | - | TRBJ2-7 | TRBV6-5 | CASSLAGVTYEQYF | TGTGCCAGCAGTCTGGCGGGGGTTACCTACGAGCAGTACTTC
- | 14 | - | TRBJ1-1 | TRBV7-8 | CASSLVETGTEAFF | TGTGCCAGCAGCTTAGTTGAGACGGGAACTGAAGCTTTCTTT
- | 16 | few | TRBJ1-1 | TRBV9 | CASSVGNTGLNTEAFF | TGTGCCAGCAGCGTAGGCAATACAGGATTGAACACTGAAGCTTTCTTT
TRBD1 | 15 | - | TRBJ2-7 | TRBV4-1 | CASSQARDRGREQYF | TGCGCCAGCAGCCAGGCCCGGGACAGGGGGCGCGAGCAGTACTTC
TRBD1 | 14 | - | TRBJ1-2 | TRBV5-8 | CASSPGQATWGYTF | TGTGCCAGCAGCCCAGGACAGGCTACTTGGGGCTACACCTTC
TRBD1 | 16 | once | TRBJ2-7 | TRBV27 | CASSFGAGQGTYEQYF | TGTGCCAGCAGTTTTGGGGCGGGACAGGGAACCTACGAGCAGTACTTC
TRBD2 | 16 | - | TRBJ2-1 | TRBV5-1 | CASSWTSGRAYGEQFF | TGCGCCAGCAGCTGGACTAGCGGGAGGGCCTACGGGGAGCAGTTCTTC
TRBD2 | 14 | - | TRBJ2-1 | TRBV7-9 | CASRVGLADNEQFF | TGTGCCAGCAGAGTGGGACTAGCCGACAATGAGCAGTTCTTC
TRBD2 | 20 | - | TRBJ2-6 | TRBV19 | CASSIRASGRGRAGANVLTF | TGTGCCAGTAGTATTCGGGCTAGCGGGAGGGGGCGGGCTGGGGCCAACGTCCTGACTTTC
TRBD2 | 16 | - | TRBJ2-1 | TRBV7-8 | CASSLEGTTSYNEQFF | TGTGCCAGCAGCTTAGAGGGGACTACCTCCTACAATGAGCAGTTCTTC
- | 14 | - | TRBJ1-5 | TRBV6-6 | CASSPTEFNQPQHF | TGTGCCAGCAGTCCCACAGAATTCAATCAGCCCCAGCATTTT
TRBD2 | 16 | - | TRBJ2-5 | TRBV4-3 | CASSRVVASGGRTQYF | TGCGCCAGCAGCCGAGTGGTGGCTAGCGGGGGCAGGACCCAGTACTTC
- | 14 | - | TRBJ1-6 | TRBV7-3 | CASSLSGEGSPLHF | TGTGCCAGCAGCTTATCAGGGGAGGGTTCACCCCTCCACTTT
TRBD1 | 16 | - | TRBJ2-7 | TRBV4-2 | CASSQSETGGSYEQYF | TGTGCCAGCAGCCAAAGCGAGACAGGGGGCTCCTACGAGCAGTACTTC
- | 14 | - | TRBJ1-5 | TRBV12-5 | CASGLIQGFQPQHF | TGTGCTAGTGGTTTGATACAGGGCTTTCAGCCCCAGCATTTT